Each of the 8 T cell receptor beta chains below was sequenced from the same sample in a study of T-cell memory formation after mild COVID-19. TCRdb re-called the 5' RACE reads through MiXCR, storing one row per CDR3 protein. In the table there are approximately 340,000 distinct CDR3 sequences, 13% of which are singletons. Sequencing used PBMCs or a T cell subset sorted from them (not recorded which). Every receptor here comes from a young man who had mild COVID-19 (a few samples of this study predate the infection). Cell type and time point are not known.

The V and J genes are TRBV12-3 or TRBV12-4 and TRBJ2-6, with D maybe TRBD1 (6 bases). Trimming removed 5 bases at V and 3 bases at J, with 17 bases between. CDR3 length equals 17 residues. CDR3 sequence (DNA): TGTGCCAGCAGTGACAGGCCCAGGCTTAGTGGGGCCAACGTCCTGACTTTC. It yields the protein CASSDRPRLSGANVLTF.

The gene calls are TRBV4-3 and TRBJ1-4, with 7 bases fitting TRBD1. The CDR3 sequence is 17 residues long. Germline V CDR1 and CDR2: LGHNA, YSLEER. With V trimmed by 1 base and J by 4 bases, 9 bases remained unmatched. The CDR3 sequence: CASSQGQGGYGNEKLFF. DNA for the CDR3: TGCGCCAGCAGCCAAGGACAGGGAGGGTACGGTAATGAAAAACTGTTTTTT.

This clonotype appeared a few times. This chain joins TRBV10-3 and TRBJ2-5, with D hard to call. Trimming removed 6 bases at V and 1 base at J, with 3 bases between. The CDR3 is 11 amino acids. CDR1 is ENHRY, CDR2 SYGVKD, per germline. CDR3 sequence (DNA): TGTGCCATCAGCTCCCAAGAGACCCAGTACTTC. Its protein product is CAISSQETQYF.

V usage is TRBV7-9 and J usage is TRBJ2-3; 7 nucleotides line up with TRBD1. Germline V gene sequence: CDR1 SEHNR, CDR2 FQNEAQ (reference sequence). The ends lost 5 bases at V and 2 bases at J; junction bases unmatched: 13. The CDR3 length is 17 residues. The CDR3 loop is CASSTATGLLSTDTQYF. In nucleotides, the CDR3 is TGTGCCAGCAGCACCGCGACAGGGTTACTATCCACAGATACGCAGTATTTT.

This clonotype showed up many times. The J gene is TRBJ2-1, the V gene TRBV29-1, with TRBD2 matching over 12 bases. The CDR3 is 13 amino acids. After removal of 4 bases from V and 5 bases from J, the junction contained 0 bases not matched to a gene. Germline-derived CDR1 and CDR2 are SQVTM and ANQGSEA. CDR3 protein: CSVASGGDNEQFF. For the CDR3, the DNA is TGCAGCGTTGCTAGCGGGGGGGACAATGAGCAGTTCTTC.

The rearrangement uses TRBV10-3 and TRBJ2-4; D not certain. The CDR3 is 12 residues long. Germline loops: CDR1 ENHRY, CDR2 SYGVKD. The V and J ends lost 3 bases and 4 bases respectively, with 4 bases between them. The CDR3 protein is CAISDVKNIQYF. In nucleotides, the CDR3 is TGTGCCATCAGTGATGTAAAAAACATTCAGTACTTC.

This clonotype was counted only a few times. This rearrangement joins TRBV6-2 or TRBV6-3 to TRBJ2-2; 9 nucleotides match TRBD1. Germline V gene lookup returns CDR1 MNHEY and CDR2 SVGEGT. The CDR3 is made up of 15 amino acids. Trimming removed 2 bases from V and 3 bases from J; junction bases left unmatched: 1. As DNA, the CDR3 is TGTGCCAGCAGTTACCGGGACAGGGACACCGGGGAGCTGTTTTTT. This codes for CASSYRDRDTGELFF.

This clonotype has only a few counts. The CDR3 here is CASSPRLAGGPDTGELFF. As DNA, the CDR3 is TGTGCCAGCAGCCCGAGACTAGCGGGGGGCCCGGACACCGGGGAGCTGTTTTTT. The chain links TRBV7-8 to TRBJ2-2, with TRBD2 matching 13 bases. The V segment lost 5 bases and the J segment 3 bases; nucleotides outside the gene matches: 9. CDR1 and CDR2 from the germline V gene are SGHVS and FQNEAQ. This CDR3 has 18 residues.